The text below deals with one T cell receptor beta chain. Its antigen specificity is not known. No qualities accompany the bases; no much larger clone lies one base away. The TCR beta CDR3 regions were amplified from the RNA transcripts. For the first round of RT-PCR on the TCR CDR3, the HTBI primer set was used together with the Qiagen OneStep RT-PCR kit. Libraries were constructed in a second round of multiplex PCR, after which size selection and purification were carried out. Sequencing of the libraries was done on an Illumina HiSeq2000 using paired-end 100 bp reads. As for the authors' bioinformatics: SOAPnuke was used to process the raw data, removing reads that contained adapters or uncalled bases, had a mean Phred below 15, or lacked an exact match to the constant primer or identifier. COPE v1.2.5 was used to merge high-quality paired reads, and clonotypes were defined as unique nucleotide sequences. MiTCR v1.1 was used to align the clonotypes against IMGT TRBV, TRBD and TRBJ reference segments. The analysis included only V-J combinations with a frequency above 0.0001, which together covered around 99% of the repertoires. A TCS score was defined as the ratio between F50 (clonal expansion) and ExV (chaos), using BLOSUM62-based TCRdist between CDR3 peptides within each V-J. Welch's t-statistics and random forest reduced fewer than 550 V-J features to 10 to 15, which were used in a naive Bayes classifier (R e1071). The raw public data were reprocessed by TCRdb itself: fastp quality trimming at Q25, MiXCR clonotype calling, in-frame beta chains only. Rows are unified per CDR3 protein, each entry keeping the most common DNA and genes. The V and J calls were not made by the authors but by TCRdb's processing. The sample records 450,000 to 600,000 distinct CDR3 sequences, approximately 15% of which are singletons. The ten largest clonotypes hold roughly 13% of the sample.

The data derive from a study of T cells in Graves' hyperthyroidism and ophthalmopathy (dated by TCRdb to the late 2010s). A note on the overall study: Peripheral blood samples were taken at the time of initial diagnosis, prior to any treatment. Thyroid tissue and blood T-cell repertoires from six Graves' hyperthyroidism patients were also compared in the study. For training and testing, the approximately 97 patients in the discovery cohort were randomly divided in a 7:3 ratio. Whether ophthalmopathy could be predicted prospectively was tested in an independent validation cohort made up of roughly 19 hyperthyroidism patients plus 17 patients who later progressed to ophthalmopathy. The paper reports TCR Vbeta CDR3 sequencing of approximately 140 peripheral blood samples: under 45 ophthalmopathy, fewer than 80 hyperthyroidism and approximately 17 progressor patients. To identify distinguishing TCR V-J signatures, a discovery cohort of 90 to 100 patients was used, comprising fewer than 45 with Graves' ophthalmopathy and 57 with stable Graves' hyperthyroidism. Once sampling was done, hyperthyroidism patients were given methimazole at a starting dose of 30 mg daily, whereas ophthalmopathy patients were given high-dose intravenous methylprednisolone. What the work shows at the level of the full study, not this receptor alone: Most expanded thyroid clonotypes (frequency above 0.001) were also detected in blood, a finding suggesting that blood repertoires may reflect thyroid immune responses. A model built on a 13 V-J signature distinguished ophthalmopathy from stable hyperthyroidism, reaching approximately 89% sensitivity and about 81% specificity in cross-validation and 80%/75% in testing. Sample size was not statistically predetermined, and blinding of investigators to group allocation was not performed. In validation, the model predicted progression to ophthalmopathy a median of roughly 6.2 months before onset, with approximately 68% sensitivity and roughly 77% specificity.

From the cysteine through the phenylalanine, the CDR3 covers 14 amino acids. Only CDR3 DNA is held: 42 bases, read in frame from base 1. The germline V gene yields SQVTM for CDR1 and ANQGSEA for CDR2. The V end gives up 6 bases and the J end 4 bases, leaving 10 bases in the junction not matched to a gene. Stable Graves' hyperthyroidism was defined as the absence of progression to ophthalmopathy over 18 months of follow-up. Hyperthyroidism patients were newly diagnosed, with disease duration under 2 months, and aged 18 to 65 years. Any patient with an uncontrolled infection, another autoimmune disease, pregnancy or lactation was excluded. Diagnoses relied on clinical symptoms, serum thyroxine and TRAb, thyroid ultrasound and orbital computed tomography. Ficoll-Paque density gradient centrifugation was used to isolate PBMCs from about 9 ml of fresh peripheral blood. Trizol reagent was used to extract total RNA, and RNA quality was then checked on an Agilent 2100 Bioanalyzer.

Recombination joined TRBV29-1 with TRBJ2-5, with 8 middle bases fitting TRBD2. The sequence came from a woman aged 35 to 49 with Graves' hyperthyroidism. Sequencing was performed on blood. The base sequence is TGCAGCGTCGTTGAGCGGGAGAGAGGAGAGACCCAGTACTTC. Translated, this is CSVVERERGETQYF.